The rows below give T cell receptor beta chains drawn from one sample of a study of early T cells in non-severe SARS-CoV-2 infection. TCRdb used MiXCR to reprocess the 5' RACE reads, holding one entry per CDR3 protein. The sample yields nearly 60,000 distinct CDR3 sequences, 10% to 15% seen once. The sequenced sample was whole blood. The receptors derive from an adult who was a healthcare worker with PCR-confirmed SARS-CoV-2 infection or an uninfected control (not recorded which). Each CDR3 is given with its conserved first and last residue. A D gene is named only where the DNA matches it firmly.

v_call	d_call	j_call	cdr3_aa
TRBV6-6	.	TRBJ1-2	CASSYDGRSYGYTF
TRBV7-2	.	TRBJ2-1	CASSLLDSLYNEQFF
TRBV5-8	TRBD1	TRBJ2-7	CASSQTGGLSYEQYF
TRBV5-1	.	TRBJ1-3	CASSSAYSGTGNTIYF
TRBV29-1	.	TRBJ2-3	CSVEDHSEDTQYF
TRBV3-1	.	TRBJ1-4	CASSQSGVNEKLFF
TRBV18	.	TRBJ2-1	CASSPEGLNEQFF
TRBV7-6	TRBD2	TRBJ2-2	CASSWGTSGGVDTGELFF
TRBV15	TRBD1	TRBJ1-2	CATSRGDRDTANYGYTF
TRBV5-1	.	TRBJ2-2	CASSLPPNTGELFF
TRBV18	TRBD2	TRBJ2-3	CASSKGLEASDTQYF
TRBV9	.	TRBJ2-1	CASSLEVAYNEQFF
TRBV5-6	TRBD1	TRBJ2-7	CASSPGTATYEQYF
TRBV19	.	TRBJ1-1	CASSIGKGEAFF
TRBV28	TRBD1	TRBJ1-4	CASSNTSHRGGSEKLFF
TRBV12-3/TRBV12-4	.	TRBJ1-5	CASSFSPSQPQHF
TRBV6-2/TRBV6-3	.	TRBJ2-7	CATQGTYEQYF
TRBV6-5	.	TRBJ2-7	CASSYHRATYEQYF
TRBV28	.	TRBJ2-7	CASSSVSYEQYF
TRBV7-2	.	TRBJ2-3	CASSPLAGGGTDTQYF
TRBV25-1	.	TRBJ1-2	CASSEFGRSGYTF
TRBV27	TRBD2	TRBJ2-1	CASSLSGTSGLSYNEQFF
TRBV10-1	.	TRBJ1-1	CASSGGSTEAFF
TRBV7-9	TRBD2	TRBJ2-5	CASSLVSPSGGGETQYF
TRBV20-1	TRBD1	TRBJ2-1	CSARDVRGPYNEQFF
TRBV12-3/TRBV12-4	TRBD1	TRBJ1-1	CASSLTGFTEAFF
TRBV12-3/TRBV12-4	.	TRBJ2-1	CASTRVSSHNEQFF
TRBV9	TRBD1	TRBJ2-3	CASSVGDRGRTDTQYF
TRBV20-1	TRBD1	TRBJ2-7	CSARQGAWEQYF
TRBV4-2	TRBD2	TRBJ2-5	CASSQEGLAGGLQETQYF
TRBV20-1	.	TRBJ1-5	CSARRDGGQPQHF
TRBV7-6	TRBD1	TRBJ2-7	CASSQDRDYEQYF
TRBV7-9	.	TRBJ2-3	CASSLDGGDRSTDTQYF
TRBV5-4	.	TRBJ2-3	CASSLAGPTDTQYF
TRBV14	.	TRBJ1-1	CASSRFKALNTEAFF
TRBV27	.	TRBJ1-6	CASRAVTSPLHF
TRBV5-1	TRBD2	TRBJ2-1	CASSSQGLAGGYNEQFF
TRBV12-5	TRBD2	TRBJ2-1	CASGAGLAPEQFF
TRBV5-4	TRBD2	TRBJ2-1	CASSSTSAGRNEQFF
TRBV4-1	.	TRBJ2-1	CASSQDNEQFF
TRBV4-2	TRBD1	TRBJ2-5	CASSPPGQGARETQYF
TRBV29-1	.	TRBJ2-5	CSVEYRTWGTQYF
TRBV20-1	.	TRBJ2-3	CSARAGAHPTDTQYF
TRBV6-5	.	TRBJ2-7	CASSYSKIRDSYPYEQYF
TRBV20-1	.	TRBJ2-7	CSANRGVSPYEQYF
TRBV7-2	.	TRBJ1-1	CASSLARVSGAFF
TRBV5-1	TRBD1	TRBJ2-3	CASSLEGRGSTDTQYF
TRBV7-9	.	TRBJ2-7	CASSLAPTIHYEQYF
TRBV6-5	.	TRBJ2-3	CASSYLDTDTQYF
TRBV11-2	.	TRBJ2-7	CASSLRVYEQYF
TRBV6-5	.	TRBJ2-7	CASRRTDYEQYF
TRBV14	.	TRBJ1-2	CASSQDLSGATGYTF
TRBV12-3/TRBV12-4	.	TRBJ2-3	CASSLVRGPSTDTQYF
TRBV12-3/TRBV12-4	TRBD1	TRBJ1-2	CASSQGGGGYTF
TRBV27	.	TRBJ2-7	CASSLSIAPSEQYF